Here is one TCR beta chain with its context. The sample belongs to a study of blood T cell repertoires in COVID-19. CDR1 SGHKS and CDR2 YYEKEE come from the germline V gene (reference sequence). V was pared by 5 bases and J by 8 bases, with 9 bases of the junction left unmatched. CDR3 size: 15 residues. Authors' analysis steps: Nucleated cell counts were estimated from reference gene primer amplification. The assay was immunoSEQ multiplex PCR, and TCRdb's table has in-frame clones only and misses some. V, J and clone size derive from that table, while D and trimming were established from the DNA sequence. The sample has approximately 260,000 clones; approximately 79% are singletons.

Material for sequencing was peripheral blood. The receptor comes from a woman in her thirties or forties with active or convalescent COVID-19. This chain links TRBV5-5 with TRBJ1-4; TRBD1 matches at 10 bases. CDR3 region: CASRMTGQGSEKLFF. The CDR3 coding sequence is TGTGCCAGCAGAATGACGGGACAGGGGTCAGAAAAACTGTTTTTT. Filled out from reference TRBV5-5 and TRBJ1-4, the complete variable domain reads DAGVTQSPTHLIKTRGQQVTLRCSPISGHKSVSWYQQVLGQGPQFIFQYYEKEERGRGNFPDRFSARQFPNYSSELNVNALLLGDSALYLCASRMTGQGSEKLFFGSGTQLSVL.